This T cell receptor beta chain was sequenced for a study of Ad26.COV2.S vaccination and SARS-CoV-2 variants (dated by TCRdb to 2020 to 2023). For the study in its entirety: Donors in the vaccine arm were drawn from COV1001, a phase I-IIa trial of Ad26.COV2.S in healthy adults that was multicentre, randomized, double-blind and placebo-controlled. Ad26.COV2.S was administered intramuscularly at 5 x 10^10 or 1 x 10^11 viral particles, either as a single shot or as two shots given 56 days apart. Sequencing of the TCRbeta repertoire served to evaluate the specificity and breadth of SARS-CoV-2-reactive T cell receptors following Ad26.COV2.S vaccination. A total of approximately 32 samples were included in the TCR-sequenced set, comprising 19 Ad26.COV2.S vaccine recipients, 5 placebo recipients and 8 SARS-CoV-2 convalescent individuals. Participants in the trial were split at random into five groups of five each, receiving low-dose or high-dose Ad26.COV2.S once or twice, or else placebo on both occasions. Throughout the experiments and outcome assessment, investigators stayed blinded to trial group allocation. General study outcomes and caveats: After vaccination, spike-specific CD8+ and CD4+ T cell responses were reported to show substantial breadth. It was noted by the authors that total T cell responses may have been underestimated by the TCR breadth and depth analyses. Ad26.COV2.S recipients had higher spike-specific TCR breadth than placebo recipients (P = 0.0014). The study lacked the statistical power to compare responses across vaccine doses or regimens. Non-spike TCR breadth was comparable between vaccine and placebo recipients, consistent with the vaccine containing only spike.

TCRbeta CDR3 regions were sequenced with the immunoSEQ Assay. After extraction, genomic DNA underwent amplification by bias-controlled multiplex PCR, followed by high-throughput sequencing. The source study handled its data this way. Collapsing and filtering of sequences were performed to quantify the absolute abundance of each unique TCRbeta CDR3 region. T cell fraction was estimated by normalization of TCRbeta template counts to usable DNA, with usable DNA being measured through amplification of reference genes present in all nucleated cells. Repertoire TCRs were annotated as SARS-CoV-2-specific by exact matching of V gene, CDR3 amino acid sequence and J gene to a known reactive TCR set. The reference SARS-CoV-2 TCR set came from MIRA and was filtered for enrichment in COVID-19-positive ImmuneCODE repertoires, removing public or cross-reactive TCRs. Drawing on the MIRA antigens, annotated TCRs were analysed further at the level of specific ORF or position within ORF. Depth was the summed frequency of annotated unique rearrangements, while breadth was defined as annotated unique rearrangements over total unique productive rearrangements. Two-sided Wilcoxon rank-sum tests were used to compare TCR breadth between groups. The table comes from immuneACCESS by way of TCRdb, which keeps in-frame sequences with V and J called. Part of the clones is missing from these tables; in studies checked, under half for an unresolved V gene and the rest for unknown reasons. That table supplies the V and J calls and clone size; D and trimming were determined from the DNA. This sample has about 330,000 clones in its table, and almost 90% of those were observed once. Together, the top ten hold 5% to 6.5% of the sample.

As concerns this clone: The clone's antigen remains unknown. Per-base quality was not reported, and no clone a single base away is much larger than it.

The germline V gene provides CDR1 SGHTA and CDR2 FQGTGA. Taken from cysteine to phenylalanine, the CDR3 has 15 residues. Solely the CDR3 DNA is kept, with 45 bases framed from the first base. The junction carries 22 bases between V and J, which are trimmed by 8 bases and 6 bases respectively. Reading the label with the study, this specimen's treatment or condition is: 15 to 20 received Ad26.COV2.S at low or high dose, single or two shots; several received placebo; per-sample allocation not given. Repertoires of vaccine and placebo recipients were sequenced from samples collected on day 63 after the first injection. In Cohort 1b, about 25 adults aged 18-55 years were enrolled at a single site in Boston, USA, between 29 July and 7 August 2020. Ad26.COV2.S consisted of a replication-incompetent adenovirus type 26 vector by which a prefusion-stabilized SARS-CoV-2 spike protein from the original Wuhan strain was expressed.

The material was peripheral blood, obtained in a trial of Ad26.COV2.S vaccine versus placebo. The rearrangement joined TRBV7-3 to TRBJ1-2, with the D segment identity uncertain. This receptor was taken from a person aged 18 to 65 who received the Ad26.COV2.S COVID-19 vaccine or a placebo. The DNA sequence follows: TGTGCCAGCCGCCCCAACCAGGACTGGGTCGATGGCTACACCTTC. It is translated as CASRPNQDWVDGYTF.